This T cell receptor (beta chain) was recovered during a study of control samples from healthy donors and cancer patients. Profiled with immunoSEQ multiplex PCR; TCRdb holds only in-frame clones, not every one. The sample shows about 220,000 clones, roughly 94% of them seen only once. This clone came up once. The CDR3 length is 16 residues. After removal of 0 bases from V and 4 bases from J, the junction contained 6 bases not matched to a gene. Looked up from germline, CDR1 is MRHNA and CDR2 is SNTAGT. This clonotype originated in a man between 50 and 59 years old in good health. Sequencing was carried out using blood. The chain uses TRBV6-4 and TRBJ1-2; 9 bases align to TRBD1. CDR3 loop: CASSDSWGQGPYGYTF. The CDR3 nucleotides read TGTGCCAGCAGTGACTCGTGGGGACAGGGACCCTATGGCTACACCTTC.